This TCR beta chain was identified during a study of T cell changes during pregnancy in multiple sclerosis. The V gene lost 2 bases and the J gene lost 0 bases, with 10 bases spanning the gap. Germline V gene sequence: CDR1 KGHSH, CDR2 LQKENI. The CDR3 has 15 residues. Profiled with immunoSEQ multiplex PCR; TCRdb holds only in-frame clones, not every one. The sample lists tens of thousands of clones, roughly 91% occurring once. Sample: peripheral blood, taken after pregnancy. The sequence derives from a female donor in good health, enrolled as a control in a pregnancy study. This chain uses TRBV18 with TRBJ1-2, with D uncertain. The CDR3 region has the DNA TGTGCCAGCTCACCAGCAAAGGGAGCTAACTATGGCTACACCTTC. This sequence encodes CASSPAKGANYGYTF.